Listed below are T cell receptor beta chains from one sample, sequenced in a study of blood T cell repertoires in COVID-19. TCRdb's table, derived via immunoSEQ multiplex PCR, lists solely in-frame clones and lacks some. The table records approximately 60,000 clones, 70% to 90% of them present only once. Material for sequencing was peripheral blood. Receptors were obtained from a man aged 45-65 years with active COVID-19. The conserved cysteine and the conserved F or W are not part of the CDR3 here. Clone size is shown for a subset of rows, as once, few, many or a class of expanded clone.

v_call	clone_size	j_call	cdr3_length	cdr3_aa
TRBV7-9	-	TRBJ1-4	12	ASSLGAGYEKLF
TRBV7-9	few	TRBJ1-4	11	ASSLTEEEKLF
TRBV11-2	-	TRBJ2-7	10	ASSFLGAEQY
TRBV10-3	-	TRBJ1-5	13	AISDPGDSNQPQH
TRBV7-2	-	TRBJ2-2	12	ASSFQSGTGELF
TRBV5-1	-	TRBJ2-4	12	ASSHEPPGNIQY
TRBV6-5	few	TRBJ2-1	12	ASTAGGGTNEQF
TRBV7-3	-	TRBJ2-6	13	ASSYEGSGANVLT
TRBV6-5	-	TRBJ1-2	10	ASSYEADGYT
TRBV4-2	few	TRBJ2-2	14	ASSQGVTSGSGELF
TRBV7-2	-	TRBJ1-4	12	ASSYRGGNEKLF
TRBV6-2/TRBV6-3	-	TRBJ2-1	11	ASSYLVGNEQF
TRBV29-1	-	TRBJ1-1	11	SVPTGAATEAF
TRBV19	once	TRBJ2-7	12	ASTSGRDSYEQY
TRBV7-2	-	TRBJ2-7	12	ASSLTEDSYEQY
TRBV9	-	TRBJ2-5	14	ASSVAGTSGMGTQY
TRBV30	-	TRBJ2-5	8	AWRGADQY
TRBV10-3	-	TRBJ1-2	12	AISGLQGNYGYT
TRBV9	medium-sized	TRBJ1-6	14	ASSVDQGSYNSPLH
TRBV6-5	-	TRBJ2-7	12	ASSKTGGRYEQY
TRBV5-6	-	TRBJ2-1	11	ASSLPGRDEQF
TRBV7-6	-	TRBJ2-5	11	ASSSHLQETQY
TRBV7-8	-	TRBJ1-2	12	ASSPRSGFYGYT
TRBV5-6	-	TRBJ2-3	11	ASRRVSTDTQY
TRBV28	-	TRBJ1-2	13	ASSLLAGTGGGYT
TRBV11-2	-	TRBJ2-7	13	ASTDAGLPPYEQY
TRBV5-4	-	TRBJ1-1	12	ASSPGGANTEAF
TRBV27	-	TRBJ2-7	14	ASSHGKGRIEREQY
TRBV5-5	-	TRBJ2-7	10	ASSLRVSEQY
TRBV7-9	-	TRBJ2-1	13	ASPPVPSGYNEQF
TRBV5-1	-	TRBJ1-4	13	ASSWTGGTSEKLF
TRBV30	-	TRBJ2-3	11	AWSVLVLDTQY
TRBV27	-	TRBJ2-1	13	ASSLTGQGGYEQF
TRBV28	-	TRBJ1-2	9	ASSLIDGYT
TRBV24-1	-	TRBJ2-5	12	ATSDPTGMETQY
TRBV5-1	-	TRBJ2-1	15	ASSLSGTSGGHNEQF
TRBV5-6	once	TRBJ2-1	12	ASSPGTSSPRQF
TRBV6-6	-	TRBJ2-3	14	ASSHLAGTSTDTQY
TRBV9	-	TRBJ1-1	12	ASRTFEVDAEAF
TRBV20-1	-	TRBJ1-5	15	SASDYGGRGSNQPQH
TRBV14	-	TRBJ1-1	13	ASTMDGTALREAF
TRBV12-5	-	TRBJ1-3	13	ASGQGTGAGNTIY
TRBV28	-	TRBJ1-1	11	ASSDSLNTEAF
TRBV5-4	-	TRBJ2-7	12	ASSPRTSDSEQY
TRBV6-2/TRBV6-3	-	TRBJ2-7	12	ASSYPTGTYEQY
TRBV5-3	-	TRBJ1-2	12	ARSLEAGCDGYT
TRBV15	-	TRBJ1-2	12	ATSRDQGRDGYT
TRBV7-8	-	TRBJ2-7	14	ASSLASGRAHDEQY
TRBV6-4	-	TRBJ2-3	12	ASRSGTGSDTQY
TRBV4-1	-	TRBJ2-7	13	ASSLFGTGGDEQY
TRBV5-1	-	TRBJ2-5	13	ASSLQDRSPETQY
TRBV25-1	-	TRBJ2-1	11	ASSPRHGDEQF